The next 21 T cell receptor beta chains were all read from a single sample in a study of OX40 agonist ivuxolimab in advanced cancers. Generated by immunoSEQ multiplex PCR, the TCRdb table keeps only in-frame clones and is missing some. The sample shows tens of thousands of clones, 80% to 90% of them seen only once. The sequences come from CD4+ or CD8+ T cells sorted from blood, collected in a trial of the OX40 agonist ivuxolimab. The receptor set was obtained from an adult with an advanced solid tumor such as melanoma, head and neck, liver or kidney cancer.

This chain links TRBV2 with TRBJ1-5; 8 bases match TRBD1. The CDR3 runs 14 residues. The germline CDR1 and CDR2 sequences are SNHLY and FYNNEI. V lost 6 bases to trimming and J lost 4 bases; unmatched junction nucleotides: 5. CDR3 coding DNA: TGTGCCAGCAGACTCGGACAGGGTAATCAGCCCCAGCATTTT. Encoded protein: CASRLGQGNQPQHF.

The rearrangement joins TRBV5-4 to TRBJ1-2; maybe TRBD1 (6 bases). This CDR3 contains 17 residues. With 0 bases removed from V and 1 base from J, the gap between germline ends came to 16 bases. The germline CDR1 and CDR2 sequences are SGHNT and YYREEE (reference sequence). The CDR3 loop reads CASSLGTWTAINYGYTF. The CDR3 DNA is TGTGCCAGCAGCTTGGGGACATGGACAGCGATTAACTATGGCTACACCTTC.

The chain employs TRBV30 and TRBJ2-2, with TRBD2 as a possible D gene (5 bases). Germline V lookup: CDR1 GTSNPN, CDR2 SVGIG (reference sequence). The CDR3 loop spans 13 amino acids. The ends were cut back, 8 bases at V and 5 bases at J, with 15 bases in the middle. The CDR3 spells CANSRGGTGELFF. For the CDR3, the DNA is TGTGCCAACAGCCGGGGTGGAACCGGGGAGCTGTTTTTT. The variable domain in full, with the rest retrieved from reference TRBV30 and TRBJ2-2, is SQTIHQWPATLVQPVGSPLSLECTVEGTSNPNLYWYRQAAGRGLQLLFYSVGIGQISSEVPQNLSASRPQDRQFILSSKKLLLSDSGFYLCANSRGGTGELFFGEGSRLTVL.

J is TRBJ2-7 and V is TRBV18; D is perhaps TRBD1 (5 bases). In germline, CDR1 is KGHSH, CDR2 LQKENI. The V gene lost 0 bases and the J gene lost 0 bases, with 6 bases spanning the gap. The CDR3 sequence is 14 residues long. The CDR3 is CASSPPTGSYEQYF. For the CDR3, the DNA is TGTGCCAGCTCACCACCTACAGGCTCCTACGAGCAGTACTTC.

The chain joins TRBV5-1 to TRBJ2-7, with TRBD1 identical over 7 bases. From germline, CDR1 is SGHRS and CDR2 YFSETQ. The CDR3 contains 13 residues. Losses at the gene ends were 5 bases for V and 2 bases for J; bases not matched to a gene: 4. This CDR3 is CASSQGVTYEQYF. In nucleotides, the CDR3 is TGCGCCAGCAGTCAGGGGGTGACCTACGAGCAGTACTTC.

The chain joins TRBV10-1 to TRBJ2-3; a possible D gene is TRBD1 (6 bases). The CDR3 has 15 amino acids. CDR1 and CDR2 (germline): WNHNN, SYGVQD (reference sequence). Trimming cost V 2 bases and J 3 bases, with 12 bases left between them. The CDR3 DNA is TGCGCCAGCAGTGAGGCAGGGGCTAGGACAGATACGCAGTATTTT. Encoded protein: CASSEAGARTDTQYF.

Only one count was recorded for this clone. V usage is TRBV7-3 and J usage is TRBJ2-5; 10 bases are shared with TRBD1. The CDR3 contains 16 residues. The trim removed 1 base at V and 5 bases at J, leaving 7 bases unmatched. CDR1 is SGHTA and CDR2 is FQGTGA in the germline V gene. CDR3 sequence: CASSLRPPDRGETQYF. CDR3 bases: TGTGCCAGCAGCTTAAGGCCGCCGGACAGGGGGGAGACCCAGTACTTC. The variable domain in full, completed from reference TRBV7-3 and TRBJ2-5, reads GAGVSQTPSNKVTEKGKYVELRCDPISGHTALYWYRQSLGQGPEFLIYFQGTGAADDSGLPNDRFFAVRPEGSVSTLKIQRTERGDSAVYLCASSLRPPDRGETQYFGPGTRLLVL.

The chain joins TRBV5-1 to TRBJ2-7, with D perhaps matching TRBD2 (6 bases). This CDR3 is built from 14 residues. Per germline, CDR1 SGHRS and CDR2 YFSETQ. The V end was cut by 4 bases, the J end by 1 base, with 12 bases between. The CDR3 loop reads CASSMGLGSYEQYF. In DNA, the CDR3 is TGCGCCAGCAGCATGGGACTGGGGTCCTACGAGCAGTACTTC.

This clone was seen just once. CDR3 coding DNA: TGTGCCAGCAGACCGGGACAGGACACTGAAGCTTTCTTT. This gives the protein CASRPGQDTEAFF. V and J are TRBV28 and TRBJ1-1; 8 nucleotides line up with TRBD1. Trimming at V came to 6 bases and at J to 3 bases, leaving 3 bases not matched to a gene. Germline values: CDR1 MDHEN, CDR2 SYDVKM. The length of the CDR3 is 13 residues. The variable domain in full, completed from reference TRBV28 and TRBJ1-1, reads DVKVTQSSRYLVKRTGEKVFLECVQDMDHENMFWYRQDPGLGLRLIYFSYDVKMKEKGDIPEGYSVSREKKERFSLILESASTNQTSMYLCASRPGQDTEAFFGQGTRLTVV.

The chain links TRBV28 to TRBJ2-1; possibly TRBD2 for D (6 bases). Trimming took 6 bases from V and 0 from J, leaving 27 bases between them. CDR1 and CDR2 (germline): MDHEN, SYDVKM. The CDR3 extends over 20 amino acids. CDR3 loop: CASRPLEWEAPLSSYNEQFF. CDR3 DNA sequence: TGTGCCAGCAGACCCCTTGAATGGGAGGCCCCCCTTAGCTCCTACAATGAGCAGTTCTTC.

This chain links TRBV19 with TRBJ2-7; 8 bases are a match to TRBD2. The germline gives CDR1 LNHDA, CDR2 SQIVND (reference sequence). J gave up 5 bases and V 5 bases, and 5 bases lay outside the gene matches. The CDR3 is 13 residues long. The CDR3: CASSPPRGDEQYF. CDR3 coding DNA: TGTGCCAGTAGTCCCCCGCGGGGGGACGAGCAGTACTTC.

This clone came up once. V usage is TRBV28 and J usage is TRBJ2-2, with D hard to call. The CDR3 consists of 11 residues. Germline V gene sequence: CDR1 MDHEN, CDR2 SYDVKM. Here the CDR3 DNA reads TGTGGCAGTTCCTACACCGGGGAGCTGTTTTTT. Translating gives CGSSYTGELFF.

CDR3 sequence reads: CASSFSQGSGYTF. The CDR3 DNA sequence: TGTGCCAGCAGTTTCTCACAGGGCTCTGGCTACACCTTC. The chain links TRBV28 to TRBJ1-2, with D possibly matching TRBD1 (6 bases). Germline V gene lookup returns CDR1 MDHEN and CDR2 SYDVKM. V gave up 3 bases and J gave up 7 bases, with 12 bases separating them. The length of the CDR3 is 13 residues.

The chain uses TRBV13 and TRBJ1-1; TRBD1 aligns across 8 bases. In germline, CDR1 is PRHDT, CDR2 FYEKMQ (reference sequence). This CDR3 is 13 amino acids long. With V trimmed by 3 bases and J by 5 bases, 2 bases remained unmatched. In nucleotides, the CDR3 is TGTGCCAGCAGCTTGAACAGGGGGACTGAAGCTTTCTTT. Protein product: CASSLNRGTEAFF.

The chain carries TRBV5-1 and TRBJ2-1; D is ambiguous. From germline, CDR1 is SGHRS and CDR2 YFSETQ. Trimming left V 0 bases short and J 0 bases short, with 19 bases between. This CDR3 comprises 19 residues. The DNA for the CDR3 is TGCGCCAGCAGCTTGGGCGCTAGAGTTTTTGCCTCCTCCTACAATGAGCAGTTCTTC. Translating gives CASSLGARVFASSYNEQFF.

The chain recombines TRBV7-2 with TRBJ2-5; TRBD1 is a possible D gene (6 bases). The CDR3 has 14 residues. Trimming stripped 4 bases from V and 5 bases from J, with 14 bases between. From germline, CDR1 is SGHTA and CDR2 FQGNSA. The CDR3 is CASSSIGGRETQYF. The CDR3 DNA follows: TGTGCCAGCAGCTCCATAGGGGGTCGGGAGACCCAGTACTTC. The whole variable domain, filled in from reference TRBV7-2 and TRBJ2-5, reads GAGVSQSPSNKVTEKGKDVELRCDPISGHTALYWYRQSLGQGLEFLIYFQGNSAPDKSGLPSDRFSAERTGGSVSTLTIQRTQQEDSAVYLCASSSIGGRETQYFGPGTRLLVL.

This sequence joins TRBV5-4 and TRBJ1-1, with D tentatively TRBD1 (5 bases). The CDR3 contains 14 residues. V lost 3 bases to trimming and J lost 4 bases, with 13 bases between them. From germline, CDR1 is SGHNT and CDR2 YYREEE (reference sequence). Here the CDR3 DNA reads TGTGCCAGCAGCTCCGGGGGGGGGATCACTGAAGCTTTCTTT. Amino acids: CASSSGGGITEAFF.

This rearrangement joins TRBV6-4 to TRBJ1-2; D uncertain. Germline V gives CDR1 MRHNA, CDR2 SNTAGT. Trimming took 2 bases from V and 8 from J, leaving 12 bases between them. This CDR3 is built from 13 residues. The CDR3 spells CASSDDGLGGYTF. The CDR3 DNA sequence: TGTGCCAGCAGTGACGACGGACTAGGAGGCTACACCTTC.

In its sample, this clone was seen once. The chain links TRBV30 to TRBJ2-2; no reliable D call. Germline V gene sequence: CDR1 GTSNPN, CDR2 SVGIG (reference sequence). This CDR3 spans 14 amino acids. V lost 3 bases to trimming and J lost 0 bases, with 8 bases between them. CDR3 bases: TGTGCCTGGAGCGTTTTTACGAACACCGGGGAGCTGTTTTTT. This gives the protein CAWSVFTNTGELFF.

The chain couples TRBV20-1 to TRBJ2-7; D might be TRBD2 (5 bases). The length of the CDR3 is 11 residues. V lost 1 base and J lost 6, with 7 bases in between. CDR1 is DFQATT, CDR2 SNEGSKA, per germline (reference sequence). The CDR3 coding sequence is TGCAGTGCTAGAGGGACTTTCGAGCAGTACTTC. This sequence encodes CSARGTFEQYF.

V is TRBV28 and J is TRBJ1-6, with D possibly matching TRBD1 (6 bases). The CDR3 has 15 residues. From germline, CDR1 is MDHEN and CDR2 SYDVKM. Trimming pared 2 bases from V and 6 bases from J, leaving 11 bases between. CDR3 residues: CASSLQGMGNSPLHF. CDR3 coding DNA: TGTGCCAGCAGTTTACAGGGGATGGGTAATTCACCCCTCCACTTT.